These 28 T cell receptor beta chains share one sample of origin, sequenced in a study of blood T cell repertoires in COVID-19. Sequencing was performed with immunoSEQ multiplex PCR; in TCRdb, only in-frame clones are kept and a portion is missing. Altogether around 100,000 clones are present, roughly two thirds being singletons, with the ten largest covering roughly 6%. The sequenced sample consisted of peripheral blood. The receptors here all came from a man older than 75 with acute or convalescent COVID-19.

This rearrangement joins TRBV7-9 to TRBJ1-5; a weak D match, TRBD1 (5 bases). Trimming shortened V by 5 bases and J by 5 bases, and 10 bases separated the two germline ends. CDR3 size: 13 residues. Germline CDR1 SEHNR, CDR2 FQNEAQ (reference sequence). CDR3 loop: CASSLDRDQPQHF. CDR3 in DNA: TGTGCCAGCAGCCTCGACAGAGATCAGCCCCAGCATTTT.

The chain recombines TRBV7-9 with TRBJ2-1, with 10 nucleotides matching TRBD2. The CDR3 extends over 13 amino acids. The V gene's germline CDR1 is SEHNR and CDR2 FQNEAQ (reference sequence). V lost 5 bases and J lost 10; bases outside the gene matches: 5. The CDR3: CASSLGTSAEQFF. CDR3 nucleotides: TGTGCCAGCAGCCTCGGGACTAGCGCCGAGCAGTTCTTC.

The V and J genes are TRBV6-5 and TRBJ2-7, with unresolved D. The CDR3 length is 14 residues. Trimming left V 4 bases short and J 3 bases short, with 13 bases between. Germline CDR1 is MNHEY and CDR2 is SVGAGI. In DNA form, the CDR3 reads TGTGCCAGCAGTTCTTCAGGAATTAACTACGAGCAGTACTTC. It encodes CASSSSGINYEQYF.

V and J are TRBV9 and TRBJ1-2, with D maybe TRBD1 (5 bases). Germline lookup yields CDR1 SGDLS and CDR2 YYNGEE. The ends were cut back, 3 bases at V and 8 bases at J, with 17 bases in the middle. The length of the CDR3 is 14 residues. CDR3 residues: CASSAATGPGGYTF. CDR3 in DNA: TGTGCCAGCAGCGCGGCAACAGGCCCTGGGGGCTACACCTTC.

CDR3 sequence (DNA): TGTGCCAGCAGTTCGCCACAGTACAATGAGCAGTTCTTC. This translates into CASSSPQYNEQFF. The V call is TRBV6-5, the J call TRBJ2-1; D not certain. The germline CDR1 and CDR2 sequences are MNHEY and SVGAGI. The CDR3 loop spans 13 amino acids. V was trimmed by 4 bases and J by 4 bases, leaving 8 bases between them.

This rearrangement joins TRBV7-3 to TRBJ2-5, with 7 bases that match TRBD1. This CDR3 spans 13 amino acids. J gave up 4 bases and V 4 bases, and 3 bases lay outside the gene matches. Germline CDR1 and CDR2: SGHTA and FQGTGA. The CDR3 nucleotides read TGTGCCAGCAGCTACTACAGGGGAGAGACCCAGTACTTC. This gives the protein CASSYYRGETQYF.

The chain recombines TRBV27 with TRBJ2-5; maybe TRBD2 (6 bases). The CDR3 runs 13 residues. Germline V CDR1 and CDR2: MNHEY, SMNVEV (reference sequence). V was clipped by 3 bases and J by 5 bases, with 10 bases between them. The CDR3 protein is CASSFGGRETQYF. CDR3 sequence (DNA): TGTGCCAGCAGTTTTGGAGGGAGGGAGACCCAGTACTTC.

This rearrangement joins TRBV6-5 to TRBJ2-7; 8 bases align to TRBD2. V was clipped by 6 bases and J by 6 bases; unmatched bases: 13. This CDR3 spans 15 amino acids. Germline CDR1 MNHEY, CDR2 SVGAGI. This chain's CDR3 is CASRPLASGPSEQYF. DNA of the CDR3: TGTGCCAGCAGACCTTTGGCTAGCGGGCCGAGCGAGCAGTACTTC.

The chain is built from TRBV6-4 and TRBJ2-7, with 8 positions matching TRBD1. Trimming at V came to 10 bases and at J to 3 bases, leaving 8 bases not matched to a gene. This CDR3 contains 13 residues. Germline CDR1 is MRHNA and CDR2 is SNTAGT. CDR3 DNA: TGTGCCATCTACCGGGACAGGTTCTACGAGCAGTACTTC. Translated, it gives CAIYRDRFYEQYF.

The V and J genes are TRBV2 and TRBJ2-5; 12 bases map to TRBD2. Germline V gene lookup returns CDR1 SNHLY and CDR2 FYNNEI. This CDR3 region has 15 residues. V dropped 6 bases and J dropped 3; count of bases not matched to a gene: 5. The CDR3 reads CASRPGLAGKETQYF. The CDR3 coding sequence is TGTGCCAGCAGACCCGGACTAGCGGGGAAAGAGACCCAGTACTTC.

The V and J genes are TRBV4-1 and TRBJ2-7; a weak D match, TRBD2 (6 bases). CDR3 length: 15 amino acids. Germline CDR1 reads MGHRA; CDR2 reads YSYEKL. Trimming took 0 bases from V and 3 from J, leaving 12 bases between them. The CDR3 nucleotides are TGCGCCAGCAGCCAAGATCCCGGACTATACTACGAGCAGTACTTC. Amino acids: CASSQDPGLYYEQYF.

This clone came up once. This sequence joins TRBV27 and TRBJ2-7; 8 bases map to TRBD2. CDR1 is MNHEY and CDR2 is SMNVEV in the germline V gene (reference sequence). The CDR3 has 15 amino acids. The J segment lost 1 base and the V segment lost 6 bases, leaving 8 bases of the junction unmatched. CDR3 sequence reads: CASRIGTSGSYEQYF. The CDR3, as DNA: TGTGCCAGCAGAATCGGTACTAGCGGTTCCTACGAGCAGTACTTC.

This clone was counted between two and nine times. The V and J genes are TRBV9 and TRBJ2-5, with 13 bases aligning to TRBD2. The CDR3 is 18 amino acids. The V and J ends lost 4 bases and 5 bases, in that order; junction bases with no gene match: 14. Germline values: CDR1 SGDLS, CDR2 YYNGEE. CDR3 amino acids: CASSPRLAGGGYGETQYF. CDR3 coding DNA: TGTGCCAGCAGCCCTCGACTAGCGGGAGGTGGATATGGGGAGACCCAGTACTTC. Filled out from reference TRBV9 and TRBJ2-5, the complete variable domain reads DSGVTQTPKHLITATGQRVTLRCSPRSGDLSVYWYQQSLDQGLQFLIQYYNGEERAKGNILERFSAQQFPDLHSELNLSSLELGDSALYFCASSPRLAGGGYGETQYFGPGTRLLVL.

A few counts support this clone. CDR3 coding DNA: TGTGCCGGGGGACAGGGGGCTTCACCCCTCCACTTT. As protein: CAGGQGASPLHF. The chain has TRBV7-9 and TRBJ1-6, with 12 nucleotides matching TRBD1. The CDR3 runs 12 residues. The junction had 2 bases not matched to a gene; V was cut back by 11 bases and J by 9 bases. CDR1 and CDR2 from the germline V gene are SEHNR and FQNEAQ (reference sequence). The full variable domain, in which reference TRBV7-9 and TRBJ1-6 provide the parts outside the CDR3, is DTGVSQNPRHKITKRGQNVTFRCDPISEHNRLYWYRQTLGQGPEFLTYFQNEAQLEKSRLLSDRFSAERPKGSFSTLEIQRTEQGDSAMYLCAGGQGASPLHFGNGTRLTVT.

The CDR3 bases are TGTGCCAGCAGCATTAGCGGGAAGATCACCGGGGAGCTGTTTTTT. Amino acid sequence: CASSISGKITGELFF. This chain uses TRBV9 with TRBJ2-2, with TRBD2 matching 8 bases. This CDR3 region has 15 residues. The V and J ends lost 4 bases and 4 bases, in that order; junction bases with no gene match: 6. CDR1 is SGDLS and CDR2 is YYNGEE in the germline V gene.

V usage is TRBV6-1 and J usage is TRBJ1-2; a weak D match, TRBD1 (5 bases). Trimming took off 3 bases at V and 9 bases at J, with 14 bases between the two ends. The CDR3 sequence is 13 residues long. Germline V gene lookup returns CDR1 MNHNS and CDR2 SASEGT. CDR3 region: CASSEGRATRYTF. In DNA form, the CDR3 reads TGTGCCAGCAGTGAGGGCAGGGCTACTCGCTACACCTTC.

The genes are TRBV6-5 and TRBJ1-1; a possible D gene is TRBD1 (6 bases). The ends were cut back, 2 bases at V and 10 bases at J, with 8 bases in the middle. Germline values: CDR1 MNHEY, CDR2 SVGAGI. The CDR3 is 11 amino acids. CDR3 sequence: CASSYQGLAFF. CDR3 nucleotide sequence: TGTGCCAGCAGTTACCAGGGGTTAGCTTTCTTT.

This clone was found a few times. The rearrangement uses TRBV7-2 and TRBJ2-1; the D gene is possibly TRBD2 (5 bases). The CDR3 covers 15 residues. V dropped 5 bases and J dropped 1 base, with 12 bases sitting between them. CDR1 SGHTA and CDR2 FQGNSA come from the germline V gene. The CDR3 DNA sequence: TGTGCCAGCAGCCCCGAGGGCGGTTCCTACAATGAGCAGTTCTTC. As protein: CASSPEGGSYNEQFF.

The V call is TRBV28, the J call TRBJ2-4; TRBD2 matches 10 bases. The trim removed 4 bases at V and 10 bases at J, leaving 10 bases unmatched. The CDR3 has 15 residues. From germline, CDR1 is MDHEN and CDR2 SYDVKM. Here the CDR3 DNA reads TGTGCCAGCAGTTCGGAGCGGGAGGGCCCTCAAATTCAGTACTTC. Translated: CASSSEREGPQIQYF.

The J gene is TRBJ2-3, the V gene TRBV3-1 (or the pseudogene TRBV3-2); D gene uncertain. Trimming removed 4 bases from V and 4 bases from J, with 6 bases in between. CDR1 and CDR2 from the germline V gene are LGHDT and YNNKEL (reference sequence). The CDR3 length is 12 residues. CDR3 nucleotides: TGTGCCAGCAGCCCCCAGTCAGATACGCAGTATTTT. Translated, it gives CASSPQSDTQYF.

The CDR3 coding sequence is TGCAGCGTTGAAGATAATCGGACAGGGATGAACACTGAAGCTTTCTTT. Encoded protein: CSVEDNRTGMNTEAFF. This chain joins TRBV29-1 and TRBJ1-1; TRBD1 matches 8 bases. The CDR3 has 16 amino acids. From germline, CDR1 is SQVTM and CDR2 ANQGSEA. J lost 0 bases, V lost 0 bases, and 6 bases had no gene match.

This clone was observed a single time. This chain connects TRBV6-5 to TRBJ2-7; 14 positions match TRBD2. The CDR3 has 14 residues. From germline, CDR1 is MNHEY and CDR2 SVGAGI. J gave up 8 bases and V 8 bases, and 8 bases lay outside the gene matches. The CDR3 DNA is TGTGCCAGCGGTTTTGGACTAGCGGGAGGACAGCAGTACTTC. This codes for CASGFGLAGGQQYF.

This clone turned up a few times. This chain links TRBV7-2 with TRBJ2-7; D unresolved. Germline CDR1 and CDR2: SGHTA and FQGNSA. The CDR3 contains 14 residues. V was trimmed by 2 bases and J by 3 bases, leaving 11 bases between them. CDR3 protein: CASSLLANYYEQYF. CDR3 nucleotide sequence: TGTGCCAGCAGCTTATTAGCCAACTACTACGAGCAGTACTTC.

V gene TRBV28 combines with J gene TRBJ2-1, with TRBD2 matching over 8 bases. Trimming removed 8 bases from V and 0 bases from J; junction bases left unmatched: 9. Germline loops: CDR1 MDHEN, CDR2 SYDVKM. The length of the CDR3 is 16 residues. The CDR3 reads CASLLEREFSYNEQFF. CDR3 coding DNA: TGTGCCAGCCTCCTCGAGCGGGAGTTCTCCTACAATGAGCAGTTCTTC.

The chain employs TRBV29-1 and TRBJ2-7; 16 bases agree with TRBD2. Looked up from germline, CDR1 is SQVTM and CDR2 is ANQGSEA. The CDR3 has 14 residues. Trimming removed 6 bases from V and 7 bases from J; junction bases left unmatched: 6. The CDR3 here is CSVRGTSGRGEQYF. The CDR3 bases are TGCAGCGTCCGGGGGACTAGCGGGAGGGGGGAGCAGTACTTC.

The gene calls are TRBV28 and TRBJ2-5; D remains unclear. This CDR3 region has 13 residues. V was clipped by 7 bases and J by 1 base, with 10 bases between them. The germline V gene has CDR1 MDHEN and CDR2 SYDVKM. The CDR3 bases are TGTGCCAGCACCCTTTCGGGCCAAGAGACCCAGTACTTC. Protein product: CASTLSGQETQYF.

J is TRBJ1-5 and V is TRBV2; D possibly corresponds to TRBD1 (5 bases). CDR3 size: 13 residues. V dropped 7 bases and J dropped 6 bases, with 13 bases sitting between them. Germline V gives CDR1 SNHLY, CDR2 FYNNEI. The CDR3 loop is CASTPIGGQPQHF. As DNA, the CDR3 is TGTGCCAGCACCCCTATCGGGGGTCAGCCCCAGCATTTT.

V usage is TRBV28 and J usage is TRBJ2-7, with D possibly being TRBD1 (6 bases). Germline V CDR1 and CDR2: MDHEN, SYDVKM. CDR3 size: 17 residues. The ends were cut back, 5 bases at V and 2 bases at J, with 22 bases in the middle. The DNA for the CDR3 is TGTGCCAGCAGTGTTCGTATTGGGGGCGCTGATGCCTACGAGCAGTACTTC. Protein: CASSVRIGGADAYEQYF.